These T cell receptor beta chains were read from a single sample in a study of CD4+ T cells in melanoma. The protocol was immunoSEQ multiplex PCR, while the TCRdb copy is restricted to in-frame clones and leaves out a portion. In the table there are about 120,000 clones, about nine tenths of which are singletons. Material: peripheral blood. These receptors were collected from a human donor with melanoma. The CDR3 runs from the conserved cysteine through the conserved F or W. Fields, in order: V gene, clone size, J gene, D gene, CDR3 protein, CDR3 DNA. The D gene is left open where the match is weak. Expanded clones get a size class; other rows say once, few or many, or leave the size out.

TRBV4-1	-	TRBJ1-1	TRBD1	CASSQPWTGNTEAFF	TGCGCCAGCAGCCAGCCGTGGACAGGGAACACTGAAGCTTTCTTT
TRBV6-6	-	TRBJ2-7	-	CASSISQAGQYF	TGTGCCAGCAGCATTTCCCAGGCGGGGCAGTACTTC
TRBV19	-	TRBJ2-1	TRBD2	CASSPRTSGVREQFF	TGTGCCAGTAGTCCCAGGACTAGCGGAGTACGCGAGCAGTTCTTC
TRBV5-1	-	TRBJ2-2	-	CASSLVAGMNTGELFF	TGCGCCAGCAGCTTGGTGGCAGGGATGAACACCGGGGAGCTGTTTTTT
TRBV27	-	TRBJ2-3	-	CASSQGGHYTDTQYF	TGTGCCAGCAGCCAGGGGGGACACTACACAGATACGCAGTATTTT
TRBV5-4	-	TRBJ2-2	TRBD1	CASSKTQGAHTGELFF	TGTGCCAGCAGCAAAACACAGGGGGCCCACACCGGGGAGCTGTTTTTT
TRBV15	few	TRBJ1-1	-	CATSVMRGTEAFF	TGTGCCACCAGCGTAATGAGGGGGACTGAAGCTTTCTTT
TRBV28	once	TRBJ1-1	-	CASKIRGAGTEAFF	TGTGCCAGCAAAATCCGGGGGGCGGGCACTGAAGCTTTCTTT
TRBV5-1	-	TRBJ2-1	-	CASSLDSPDEQFF	TGCGCCAGCAGCTTGGACAGTCCGGATGAGCAGTTCTTC
TRBV11-2	-	TRBJ2-7	-	CASSLDLGDEQYF	TGTGCCAGCAGCTTAGACCTAGGTGACGAGCAGTACTTC
TRBV6-4	-	TRBJ2-2	-	CASRTGFNTGELFF	TGTGCCAGCAGGACCGGGTTTAACACCGGGGAGCTGTTTTTT
TRBV27	-	TRBJ1-1	TRBD1	CASRRQGLAFF	TGTGCCAGCAGGAGACAGGGCTTGGCTTTCTTT
TRBV18	once	TRBJ2-5	TRBD1	CASSPPTGVQETQYF	TGTGCCAGCTCACCACCTACAGGGGTTCAAGAGACCCAGTACTTC
TRBV6-1	few	TRBJ2-3	-	CASIPTRDRTDTQYF	TGTGCCAGCATCCCGACTAGAGACCGCACAGATACGCAGTATTTT
TRBV27	-	TRBJ2-7	TRBD2	CASSPPWGGLTYEQYF	TGTGCCAGCAGTCCCCCCTGGGGGGGATTAACCTACGAGCAGTACTTC
TRBV30	-	TRBJ2-3	TRBD1	CAWRTRPDRGTDTQYF	TGTGCCTGGAGAACCCGACCGGACAGGGGGACAGATACGCAGTATTTT
TRBV2	-	TRBJ1-2	TRBD1	CASREGTGYGYTF	TGTGCCAGCAGGGAAGGGACAGGGTATGGCTACACCTTC
TRBV12-2	-	TRBJ2-7	-	CASRLGETGALARDEQYF	TGTGCAAGTCGCTTAGGAGAGACAGGGGCGCTGGCGAGGGACGAGCAGTACTTC
TRBV5-5	-	TRBJ2-7	TRBD1	CASSSTGGLYEQYF	TGTGCCAGCAGCTCGACAGGGGGCCTCTACGAGCAGTACTTC
TRBV2	-	TRBJ2-1	-	CASSGGSPRGIIYNEQFF	TGTGCCAGCAGTGGAGGATCCCCTAGAGGGATAATCTACAATGAGCAGTTCTTC
TRBV9	once	TRBJ2-7	-	CASSVGTSLSSEQYF	TGTGCCAGCAGCGTAGGGACCTCCCTTTCATCCGAGCAGTACTTC
TRBV19	-	TRBJ1-5	TRBD1	CASSSKQGALGQPQHF	TGTGCCAGTAGTTCGAAACAGGGGGCCTTGGGTCAGCCCCAGCATTTT
TRBV4-1	-	TRBJ1-2	TRBD1	CASSRPGTVRGYTF	TGCGCCAGCAGCCGTCCCGGGACAGTCCGAGGCTACACCTTC